This entry concerns a single TCR beta chain. Antigen: not known. The method was immunoSEQ multiplex PCR; TCRdb's version includes in-frame clones alone and lacks a portion of them. The top ten clones hold 0.4% to 0.5% of a sample with tens of thousands of clones, approximately 80% of them seen once. This sample was taken from a study of OX40 agonist ivuxolimab in advanced cancers. Study summary: Patients received ivuxolimab, an agonistic anti-OX40 (CD134) antibody.

The CDR3 is 12 amino acids. Trimming removed 4 bases at V and 7 bases at J, with 7 bases between. Germline CDR1 SGHTA, CDR2 FQGTGA. Findings of the study overall: Some patients who did not respond also had low normalized T-cell clonal expansion. Among the lowest peripheral clonal expansion occurred in 0.1-3.0 mg/kg partial responders.

Sequenced material: CD4+ or CD8+ T cells sorted from blood, taken in a trial of the OX40 agonist ivuxolimab. The chain carries TRBV7-3 and TRBJ2-2; D not resolved. The TCR was taken from an adult with an advanced solid tumor such as melanoma, head and neck, liver or kidney cancer. CDR3 coding DNA: TGTGCCAGCAGCTGGTCAAACGGGGAGCTGTTTTTT. It is translated as CASSWSNGELFF.